This T cell receptor beta chain was documented in a study of Graves' ophthalmopathy and Graves' hyperthyroidism. Study-wide results and limits: Blood repertoires reportedly contained most expanded thyroid clonotypes above 0.001 frequency.

Regarding this clonotype: As yet, its antigen is unknown. Relative to the germline gene, one junction end is altered; a read error may explain this.

RNA transcripts yielded amplified TCR beta CDR3 regions. Scientists carried out first-round RT-PCR using HTBI primers and then a second-round multiplex PCR. Each CDR3 protein is one row after TCRdb ran MiXCR on the multiplex PCR reads. The repertoire holds some 48,000 distinct CDR3 sequences, with around 45% as singletons. What supplied the PBMCs was roughly 10 ml of fresh peripheral blood. The CDR3 has 16 residues. Germline CDR1 SGHNT, CDR2 YYREEE (reference sequence). Sequencing was performed on peripheral blood. This TCR derives from an adult man with Graves' ophthalmopathy. The chain joins TRBV5-4 to TRBJ1-6; possibly TRBD1 for D (6 bases). CDR3 coding DNA: TGTGCCAGCAGCTTGGGGAAAGCGGGGGGCTATTCACACCTCCGCTTT. It translates to CASSLGKAGGYSHLRF.